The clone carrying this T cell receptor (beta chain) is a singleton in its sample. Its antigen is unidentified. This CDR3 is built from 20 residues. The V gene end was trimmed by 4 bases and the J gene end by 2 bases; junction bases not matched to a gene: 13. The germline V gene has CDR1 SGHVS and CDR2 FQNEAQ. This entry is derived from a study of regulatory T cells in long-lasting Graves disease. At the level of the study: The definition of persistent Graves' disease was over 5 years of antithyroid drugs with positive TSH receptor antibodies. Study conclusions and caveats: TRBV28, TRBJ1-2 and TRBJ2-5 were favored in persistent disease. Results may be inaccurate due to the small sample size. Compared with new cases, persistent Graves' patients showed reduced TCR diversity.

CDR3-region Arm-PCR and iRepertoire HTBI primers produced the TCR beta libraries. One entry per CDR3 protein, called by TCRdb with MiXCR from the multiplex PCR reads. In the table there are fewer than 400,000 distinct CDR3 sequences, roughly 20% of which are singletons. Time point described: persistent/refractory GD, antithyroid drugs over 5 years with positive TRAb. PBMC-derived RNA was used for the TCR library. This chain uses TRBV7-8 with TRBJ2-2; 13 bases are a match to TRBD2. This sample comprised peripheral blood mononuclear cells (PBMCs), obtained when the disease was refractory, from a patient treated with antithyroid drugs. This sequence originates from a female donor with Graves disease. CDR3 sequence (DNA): TGTGCCAGCAGCTCCAAGGGGACTAGCGGGATTCTTAGCAACACCGGGGAGCTGTTTTTT. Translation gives CASSSKGTSGILSNTGELFF.